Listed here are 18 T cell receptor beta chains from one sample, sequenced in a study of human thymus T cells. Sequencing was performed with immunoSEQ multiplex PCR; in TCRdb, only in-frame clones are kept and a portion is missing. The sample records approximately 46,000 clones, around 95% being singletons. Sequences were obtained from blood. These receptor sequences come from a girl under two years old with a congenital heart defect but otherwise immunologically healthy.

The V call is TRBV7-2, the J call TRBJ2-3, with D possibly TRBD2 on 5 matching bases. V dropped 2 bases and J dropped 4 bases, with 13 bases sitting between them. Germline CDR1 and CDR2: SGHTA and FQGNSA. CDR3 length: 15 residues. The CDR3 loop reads CASSLTAVVADTQYF. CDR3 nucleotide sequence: TGTGCCAGCAGCTTAACAGCGGTCGTCGCAGATACGCAGTATTTT.

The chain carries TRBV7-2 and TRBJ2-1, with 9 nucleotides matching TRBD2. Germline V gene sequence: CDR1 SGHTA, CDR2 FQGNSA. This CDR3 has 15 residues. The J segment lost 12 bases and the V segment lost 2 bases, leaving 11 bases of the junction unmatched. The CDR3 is CASSLSGVGGRVQFF. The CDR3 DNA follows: TGTGCCAGCAGCTTATCGGGTGTGGGCGGGAGGGTGCAGTTCTTC. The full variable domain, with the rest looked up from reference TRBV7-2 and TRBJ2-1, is GAGVSQSPSNKVTEKGKDVELRCDPISGHTALYWYRQSLGQGLEFLIYFQGNSAPDKSGLPSDRFSAERTGGSVSTLTIQRTQQEDSAVYLCASSLSGVGGRVQFFGPGTRLTVL.

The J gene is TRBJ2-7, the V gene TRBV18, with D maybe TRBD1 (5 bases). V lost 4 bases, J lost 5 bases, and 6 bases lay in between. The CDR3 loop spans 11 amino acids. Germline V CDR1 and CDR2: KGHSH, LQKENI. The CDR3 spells CASSQGNEQYF. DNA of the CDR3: TGTGCCAGCTCACAGGGGAACGAGCAGTACTTC. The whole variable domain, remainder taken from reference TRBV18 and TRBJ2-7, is NAGVMQNPRHLVRRRGQEARLRCSPMKGHSHVYWYRQLPEEGLKFMVYLQKENIIDESGMPKERFSAEFPKEGPSILRIQQVVRGDSAAYFCASSQGNEQYFGPGTRLTVT.

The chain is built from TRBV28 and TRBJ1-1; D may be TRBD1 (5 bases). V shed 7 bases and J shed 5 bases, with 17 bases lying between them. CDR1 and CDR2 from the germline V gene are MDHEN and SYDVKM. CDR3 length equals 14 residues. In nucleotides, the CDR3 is TGTGCCAGCACCCAGGGAAGGGGAAGAACTGAAGCTTTCTTT. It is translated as CASTQGRGRTEAFF.

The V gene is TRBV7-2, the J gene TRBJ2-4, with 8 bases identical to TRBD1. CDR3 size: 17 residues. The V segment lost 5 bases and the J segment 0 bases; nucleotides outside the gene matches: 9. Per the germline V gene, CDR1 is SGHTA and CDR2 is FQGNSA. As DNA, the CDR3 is TGTGCCAGCAGCCTATGGACAGGGAGTATAGCCAAAAACATTCAGTACTTC. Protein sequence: CASSLWTGSIAKNIQYF.

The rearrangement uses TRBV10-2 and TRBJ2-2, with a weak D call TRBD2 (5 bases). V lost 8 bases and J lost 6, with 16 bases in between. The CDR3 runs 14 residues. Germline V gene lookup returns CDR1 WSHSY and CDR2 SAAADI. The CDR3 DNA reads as TGCGCCAGCCGGACGGTAGTCGGGGCCGGGGAGCTGTTTTTT. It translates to CASRTVVGAGELFF.

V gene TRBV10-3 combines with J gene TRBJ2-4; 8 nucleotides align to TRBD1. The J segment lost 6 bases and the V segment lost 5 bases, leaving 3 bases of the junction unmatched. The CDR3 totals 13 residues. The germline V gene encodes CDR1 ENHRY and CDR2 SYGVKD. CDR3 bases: TGTGCCATCAGTATAGACAGGGGAAACATTCAGTACTTC. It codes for CAISIDRGNIQYF.

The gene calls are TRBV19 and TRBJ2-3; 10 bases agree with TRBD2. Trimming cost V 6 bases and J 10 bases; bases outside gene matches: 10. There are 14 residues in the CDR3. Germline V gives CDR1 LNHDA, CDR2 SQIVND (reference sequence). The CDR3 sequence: CASRNSGRPRAQYF. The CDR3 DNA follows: TGTGCCAGTAGGAATAGCGGGAGGCCCCGGGCGCAGTATTTT.

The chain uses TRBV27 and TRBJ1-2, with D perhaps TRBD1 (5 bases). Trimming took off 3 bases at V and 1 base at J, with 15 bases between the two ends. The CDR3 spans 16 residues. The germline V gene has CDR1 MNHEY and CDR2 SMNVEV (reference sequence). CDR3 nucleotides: TGTGCCAGCAGTTTGGGGGAGGGCGGAGGTAACTATGGCTACACCTTC. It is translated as CASSLGEGGGNYGYTF.

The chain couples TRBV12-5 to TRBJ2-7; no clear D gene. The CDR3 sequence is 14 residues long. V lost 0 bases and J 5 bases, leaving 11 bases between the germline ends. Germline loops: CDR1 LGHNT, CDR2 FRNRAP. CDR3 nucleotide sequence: TGTGCTAGTGGTTTGGTACGTAGGCCTAACGAGCAGTACTTC. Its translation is CASGLVRRPNEQYF.

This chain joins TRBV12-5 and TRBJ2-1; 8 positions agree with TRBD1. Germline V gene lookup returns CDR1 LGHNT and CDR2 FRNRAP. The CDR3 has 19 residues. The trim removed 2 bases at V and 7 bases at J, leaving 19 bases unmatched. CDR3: CASGLPELSQGEQPNEQFF. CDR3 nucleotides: TGTGCTAGTGGTTTGCCCGAACTATCACAGGGGGAACAGCCGAATGAGCAGTTCTTC. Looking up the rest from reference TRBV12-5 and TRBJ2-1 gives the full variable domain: DARVTQTPRHKVTEMGQEVTMRCQPILGHNTVFWYRQTMMQGLELLAYFRNRAPLDDSGMPKDRFSAEMPDATLATLKIQPSEPRDSAVYFCASGLPELSQGEQPNEQFFGPGTRLTVL.

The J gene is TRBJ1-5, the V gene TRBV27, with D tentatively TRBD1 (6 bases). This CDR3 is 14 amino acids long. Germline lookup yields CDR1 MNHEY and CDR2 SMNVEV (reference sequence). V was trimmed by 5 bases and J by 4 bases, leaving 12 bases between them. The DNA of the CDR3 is TGTGCCAGCAGTCAACAGGGAGGGAATCAGCCCCAGCATTTT. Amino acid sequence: CASSQQGGNQPQHF.

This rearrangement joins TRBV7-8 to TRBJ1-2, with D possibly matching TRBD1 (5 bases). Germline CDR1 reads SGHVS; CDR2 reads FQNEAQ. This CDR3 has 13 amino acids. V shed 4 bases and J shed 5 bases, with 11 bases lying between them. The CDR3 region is CASSSPRQYGYTF. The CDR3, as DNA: TGTGCCAGCAGCTCCCCCCGACAGTATGGCTACACCTTC.

The DNA for the CDR3 is TGTGCCAGCAGCCCCCCGAGAGGGATTGAGGGCCTTACCAGCTACAATGAGCAGTTCTTC. This gives the protein CASSPPRGIEGLTSYNEQFF. The V call is TRBV4-2, the J call TRBJ2-1, with D maybe TRBD2 (5 bases). Germline CDR1 reads LGHNA; CDR2 reads YNFKEQ. The V end lost 4 bases, the J end lost 3 bases, and 28 bases lay between the germline ends. The CDR3 consists of 20 residues.

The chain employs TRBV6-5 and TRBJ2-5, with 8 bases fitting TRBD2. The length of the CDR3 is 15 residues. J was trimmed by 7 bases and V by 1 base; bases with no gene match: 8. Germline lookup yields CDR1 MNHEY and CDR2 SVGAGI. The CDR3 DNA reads TGTGCCAGCAGTTACTTGGCGGGAGGCCCCGGGACCCAGTACTTC. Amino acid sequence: CASSYLAGGPGTQYF.

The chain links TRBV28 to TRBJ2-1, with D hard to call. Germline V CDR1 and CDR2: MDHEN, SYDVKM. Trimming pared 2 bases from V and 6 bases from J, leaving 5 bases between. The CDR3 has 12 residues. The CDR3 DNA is TGTGCCAGCAGTTTAGCAGTCAATGAGCAGTTCTTC. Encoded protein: CASSLAVNEQFF.

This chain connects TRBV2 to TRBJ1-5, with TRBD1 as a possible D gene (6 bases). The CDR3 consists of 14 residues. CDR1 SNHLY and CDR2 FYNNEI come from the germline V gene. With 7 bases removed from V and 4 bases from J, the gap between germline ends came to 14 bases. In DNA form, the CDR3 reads TGTGCCAGCAAGGGGGGCTTGGGGAATCAGCCCCAGCATTTT. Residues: CASKGGLGNQPQHF. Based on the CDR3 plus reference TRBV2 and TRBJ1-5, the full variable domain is EPEVTQTPSHQVTQMGQEVILRCVPISNHLYFYWYRQILGQKVEFLVSFYNNEISEKSEIFDDQFSVERPDGSNFTLKIRSTKLEDSAMYFCASKGGLGNQPQHFGDGTRLSIL.

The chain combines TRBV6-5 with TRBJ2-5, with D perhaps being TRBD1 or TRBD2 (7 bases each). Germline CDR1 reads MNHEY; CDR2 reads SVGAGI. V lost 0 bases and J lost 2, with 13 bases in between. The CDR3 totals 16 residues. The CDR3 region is CASSYSQGGRQETQYF. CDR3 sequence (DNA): TGTGCCAGCAGTTACTCCCAGGGGGGGAGGCAAGAGACCCAGTACTTC.